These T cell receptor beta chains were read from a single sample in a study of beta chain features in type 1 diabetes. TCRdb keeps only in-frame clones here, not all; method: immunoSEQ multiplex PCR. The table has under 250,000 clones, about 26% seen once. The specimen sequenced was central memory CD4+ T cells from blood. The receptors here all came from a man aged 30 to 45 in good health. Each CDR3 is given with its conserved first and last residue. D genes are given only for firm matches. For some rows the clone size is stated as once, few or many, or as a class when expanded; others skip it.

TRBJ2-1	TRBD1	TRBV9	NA	CASSVRGQGAYNEQFF	TGTGCCAGCAGCGTAAGGGGACAGGGGGCCTACAATGAGCAGTTCTTC
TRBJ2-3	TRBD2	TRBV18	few	CASSALAGGPDTQYF	TGTGCCAGCTCGGCCTTAGCGGGAGGACCAGATACGCAGTATTTT
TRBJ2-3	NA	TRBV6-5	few	CASSSGQHTDTQYF	TGTGCCAGCAGTTCAGGACAGCACACAGATACGCAGTATTTT
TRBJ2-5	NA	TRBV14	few	CASSRQKETQYF	TGTGCCAGCAGCCGTCAAAAGGAGACCCAGTACTTC
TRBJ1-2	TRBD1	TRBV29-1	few	CSVRTGGDYGYTF	TGCAGCGTCCGGACAGGAGGGGACTATGGCTACACCTTC
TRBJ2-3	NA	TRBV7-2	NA	CASSSVDTQYF	TGTGCCAGCAGCTCAGTAGATACGCAGTATTTT
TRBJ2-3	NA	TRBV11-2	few	CASSVADTQYF	TGTGCCAGCAGCGTGGCAGATACGCAGTATTTT
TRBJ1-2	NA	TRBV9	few	CASSDRPGDYGYTF	TGTGCCAGCAGCGATCGTCCGGGGGACTATGGCTACACCTTC
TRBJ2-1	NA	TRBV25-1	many	CASMSTRYNEQFF	TGTGCCAGCATGAGTACTCGGTACAATGAGCAGTTCTTC
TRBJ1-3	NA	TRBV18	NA	CASSPMTDSVITSGNTIYF	TGTGCCAGCTCACCAATGACAGACTCCGTTATAACCTCTGGAAACACCATATATTTT
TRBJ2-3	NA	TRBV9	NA	CASSVLSTDTQYF	TGTGCCAGCAGCGTCCTCAGCACAGATACGCAGTATTTT
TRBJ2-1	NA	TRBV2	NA	CASSGDQGNEQFF	TGTGCCAGCAGTGGTGATCAGGGCAATGAGCAGTTCTTC
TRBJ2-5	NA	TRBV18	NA	CASSPPGPQETQYF	TGTGCCAGCTCACCCCCAGGGCCGCAAGAGACCCAGTACTTC
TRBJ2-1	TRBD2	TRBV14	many	CASSPSSSGAPRIF	TGTGCCAGCAGCCCGTCGTCTAGCGGGGCCCCTCGAATCTTC
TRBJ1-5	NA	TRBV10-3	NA	CAISESNAHYSNQPQHF	TGTGCCATCAGTGAGTCGAATGCGCACTATAGCAATCAGCCCCAGCATTTT
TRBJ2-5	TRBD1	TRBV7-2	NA	CASSPNGQGRQETQYF	TGTGCCAGCAGTCCGAACGGACAGGGGCGCCAAGAGACCCAGTACTTC